Presented here are 20 T cell receptor beta chains from one specimen sequenced in a study of T cell responses to AZD1222 COVID-19 vaccine. Only in-frame clones appear in the TCRdb table, and some are missing; sequencing was by immunoSEQ multiplex PCR. Of approximately 180,000 clones listed, 80% to 90% are singletons. Sequenced here: peripheral blood, sampled on day 0 of AZD1222 vaccination. These receptors all stem from an adult in good health.

CDR3 protein: CAISGRHGYTF. CDR3 bases: TGTGCCATCTCAGGTCGTCATGGCTACACCTTC. This chain joins TRBV12-3 or TRBV12-4 and TRBJ1-2; D not resolved. The CDR3 contains 11 residues. The V end lost 10 bases, the J end lost 6 bases, and 12 bases lay between the germline ends.

The gene calls are TRBV18 and TRBJ2-2; no clear D gene. The germline V and J ends were trimmed by 1 base and 2 bases, with 11 bases remaining between them. From germline, CDR1 is KGHSH and CDR2 LQKENI. This CDR3 contains 16 residues. CDR3 loop: CASSPLPGGNTGELFF. CDR3 DNA: TGTGCCAGCTCACCACTCCCGGGCGGTAACACCGGGGAGCTGTTTTTT.

This chain links TRBV28 with TRBJ2-5; D might be TRBD2 (5 bases). The germline V and J ends were trimmed by 5 bases and 2 bases, with 15 bases remaining between them. The CDR3 covers 15 residues. Germline lookup yields CDR1 MDHEN and CDR2 SYDVKM. The CDR3 loop is CASSGRPGVQETQYF. CDR3 in DNA: TGTGCCAGCAGTGGCCGACCCGGGGTACAAGAGACCCAGTACTTC.

This chain's CDR3 is CASTSPQMSGGYTF. The CDR3 DNA follows: TGTGCCAGCACCTCCCCTCAGATGTCTGGCGGCTACACCTTC. V and J are TRBV6-6 and TRBJ1-2, with D uncertain. V lost 7 bases to trimming and J lost 8 bases, with 20 bases between them. CDR1 is MNHNY and CDR2 is SVGAGI in the germline V gene (reference sequence). There are 14 residues in the CDR3.

The chain recombines TRBV19 with TRBJ2-7; D unresolved. This CDR3 has 12 amino acids. V was clipped by 5 bases and J by 6 bases, with 11 bases between them. Germline CDR1 and CDR2: LNHDA and SQIVND (reference sequence). CDR3 bases: TGTGCCAGTAGTGCGCGACGGAGCGAGCAGTACTTC. As protein: CASSARRSEQYF.

V is TRBV5-4 and J is TRBJ1-1, with D uncertain. From germline, CDR1 is SGHNT and CDR2 YYREEE (reference sequence). V lost 1 base, J lost 8 bases, and 12 bases lay in between. The CDR3 is 13 residues long. For the CDR3, the DNA is TGTGCCAGCAGCTTGACAGATTGGCGCGAAGCTTTCTTT. Amino acids: CASSLTDWREAFF.

The chain uses TRBV25-1 and TRBJ1-1; 9 bases match TRBD1. The V segment lost 3 bases and the J segment 12 bases; nucleotides outside the gene matches: 8. CDR1 is MGHDK and CDR2 is SYGVNS in the germline V gene. This CDR3 comprises 13 residues. CDR3 protein: CASSDSGDREPFF. The CDR3 DNA follows: TGTGCCAGCAGTGATAGTGGGGACAGGGAACCTTTCTTT.

The chain links TRBV6-5 to TRBJ1-2; a possible D gene is TRBD1 (5 bases). V shed 0 bases and J shed 8 bases, with 16 bases lying between them. The CDR3 is made up of 15 amino acids. Germline V lookup: CDR1 MNHEY, CDR2 SVGAGI. The CDR3 coding sequence is TGTGCCAGCAGTTACTCGGGACCTTTCGGGTACGGCTACACCTTC. It encodes CASSYSGPFGYGYTF.

For the CDR3, the DNA is TGTGCCAGCAGCTTACAGGACAGATCTCAAGAGACCCAGTACTTC. It translates to CASSLQDRSQETQYF. The chain couples TRBV13 to TRBJ2-5, with D possibly TRBD1 on 6 matching bases. V dropped 2 bases and J dropped 2 bases, with 12 bases sitting between them. This CDR3 region has 15 residues. Germline assignment: CDR1 PRHDT and CDR2 FYEKMQ (reference sequence).

The chain links TRBV28 to TRBJ1-6; D unclear. Germline CDR1 reads MDHEN; CDR2 reads SYDVKM. The CDR3 sequence is 12 residues long. V lost 3 bases to trimming and J lost 10 bases, with 7 bases between them. The CDR3 loop reads CASSFGGSPLHF. The CDR3 DNA sequence: TGTGCCAGCAGTTTTGGAGGCTCACCCCTCCACTTT.

This clone was observed a handful of times. The genes are TRBV7-9 and TRBJ1-1; the D is unclear. V lost 2 bases and J 7 bases, leaving 11 bases between the germline ends. Germline CDR1 SEHNR, CDR2 FQNEAQ (reference sequence). The CDR3 loop spans 13 amino acids. This CDR3 reads CASSLIQDGEAFF. The CDR3 DNA sequence: TGTGCCAGCAGCTTAATCCAAGACGGTGAAGCTTTCTTT.

The rearrangement uses TRBV28 and TRBJ2-6; weak D call: TRBD1 (5 bases). The CDR3 totals 15 residues. The V and J ends lost 6 bases and 1 base respectively, with 10 bases between them. The germline CDR1 and CDR2 sequences are MDHEN and SYDVKM. In DNA form, the CDR3 reads TGTGCCAGCAGCATAGGGGTTTCTGGGGCCAACGTCCTGACTTTC. Encoded protein: CASSIGVSGANVLTF.

The rearrangement uses TRBV19 and TRBJ2-7; D remains unclear. Trimming pared 5 bases from V and 1 base from J, leaving 12 bases between. Germline CDR1 and CDR2: LNHDA and SQIVND (reference sequence). CDR3 length equals 14 residues. In nucleotides, the CDR3 is TGTGCCAGTAGTGCCCGACGGCCTTCCTACGAGCAGTACTTC. Protein product: CASSARRPSYEQYF. Variable domain in full (rest from reference TRBV19 and TRBJ2-7): DGGITQSPKYLFRKEGQNVTLSCEQNLNHDAMYWYRQDPGQGLRLIYYSQIVNDFQKGDIAEGYSVSREKKESFPLTVTSAQKNPTAFYLCASSARRPSYEQYFGPGTRLTVT.

CDR3 loop: CASSLGAGILNTEAFF. The CDR3 coding sequence is TGCGCCAGCAGCTTGGGGGCCGGCATACTGAACACTGAAGCTTTCTTT. The rearrangement joins TRBV5-1 to TRBJ1-1; D is undetermined. The CDR3 length is 16 residues. Trimming took 0 bases from V and 0 from J, leaving 12 bases between them. CDR1 SGHRS and CDR2 YFSETQ come from the germline V gene. The complete variable domain, with remaining parts taken from reference TRBV5-1 and TRBJ1-1, reads KAGVTQTPRYLIKTRGQQVTLSCSPISGHRSVSWYQQTPGQGLQFLFEYFSETQRNKGNFPGRFSGRQFSNSRSEMNVSTLELGDSALYLCASSLGAGILNTEAFFGQGTRLTVV.

The rearrangement uses TRBV5-5 and TRBJ2-1; D possibly corresponds to TRBD1 (6 bases). The CDR3 extends over 15 amino acids. The V end lost 4 bases, the J end lost 4 bases, and 15 bases lay between the germline ends. CDR1 is SGHKS, CDR2 YYEKEE, per germline (reference sequence). DNA for the CDR3: TGTGCCAGCAGCGCCCACCACAGGGAGTACAATGAGCAGTTCTTC. This sequence encodes CASSAHHREYNEQFF.

The rearrangement links TRBV28 to TRBJ1-4, with D possibly matching TRBD1 (6 bases). This CDR3 spans 15 amino acids. The germline gives CDR1 MDHEN, CDR2 SYDVKM. V lost 2 bases, J lost 8 bases, and 15 bases lay in between. CDR3: CASSLPEGGREKLFF. CDR3 nucleotides: TGTGCCAGCAGTTTACCGGAGGGGGGTAGGGAAAAACTGTTTTTT.

V usage is TRBV7-2 and J usage is TRBJ1-1; weak D call: TRBD1 (6 bases). V was clipped by 5 bases and J by 0 bases, with 19 bases between them. There are 17 residues in the CDR3. Germline values: CDR1 SGHTA, CDR2 FQGNSA. The CDR3: CASSRKSNRALNTEAFF. The CDR3 nucleotides are TGTGCCAGCAGCCGCAAATCGAACAGGGCCCTGAACACTGAAGCTTTCTTT. Using reference TRBV7-2 and TRBJ1-1 for the parts outside the CDR3, the full variable domain is GAGVSQSPSNKVTEKGKDVELRCDPISGHTALYWYRQSLGQGLEFLIYFQGNSAPDKSGLPSDRFSAERTGGSVSTLTIQRTQQEDSAVYLCASSRKSNRALNTEAFFGQGTRLTVV.

The V gene is TRBV9, the J gene TRBJ2-3; TRBD2 agrees at 7 bases. CDR1 and CDR2 from the germline V gene are SGDLS and YYNGEE. With 0 bases clipped from V and 5 bases from J, the junction kept 3 bases outside the gene matches. CDR3 length: 14 residues. The CDR3 is CASSVDPGGDTQYF. In DNA, the CDR3 is TGTGCCAGCAGCGTAGATCCGGGAGGAGATACGCAGTATTTT.

The chain uses TRBV7-6 and TRBJ1-5; 8 nucleotides line up with TRBD1. This CDR3 comprises 14 residues. Per germline, CDR1 SGHVS and CDR2 FNYEAQ. V gave up 5 bases and J gave up 2 bases; unmatched junction bases: 2. The CDR3: CASSGGQGNQPQHF. The CDR3 nucleotides are TGTGCCAGCAGCGGGGGACAGGGCAATCAGCCCCAGCATTTT.

This chain links TRBV7-3 with TRBJ2-5; no clear D gene. This CDR3 contains 14 residues. Germline loops: CDR1 SGHTA, CDR2 FQGTGA. V lost 1 base, J lost 5 bases, and 11 bases lay in between. DNA for the CDR3: TGTGCCAGCAGCTTAAACGGGCGGTTGGAGACCCAGTACTTC. The encoded protein is CASSLNGRLETQYF.